These 10 T cell receptor beta chains were all obtained from the same sample, sequenced in a study of regulatory T cells in long-lasting Graves disease. Time point indicated: newly diagnosed GD, antithyroid drugs for less than 3 months. Construction of the TCR library relied on RNA isolated from PBMCs. Both iRepertoire HTBI primers and Arm-PCR of CDR3 regions were used to build the TCR beta libraries. One entry per CDR3 protein, called by TCRdb with MiXCR from the multiplex PCR reads. In the table there are about 530,000 distinct CDR3 sequences, 15% to 20% of which are singletons. This same sample was also part of a study on T cells in Graves' hyperthyroidism and ophthalmopathy.

Sequences were derived from peripheral blood mononuclear cells (PBMCs), sampled at new diagnosis, from a patient treated with antithyroid drugs. The receptors were sampled from a woman in her forties or fifties with Graves disease.

This clonotype was detected a few times. CDR3 in amino acids: CASSDEGNLDTQYF. Here the CDR3 DNA reads TGTGCCAGCAGTGACGAAGGGAATTTAGATACGCAGTATTTT. The chain uses TRBV6-1 and TRBJ2-3; D gene uncertain. CDR1 and CDR2 from the germline V gene are MNHNS and SASEGT. The CDR3 consists of 14 residues. V lost 3 bases and J lost 5, with 12 bases in between.

This clonotype occurred many times. The chain is built from TRBV2 and TRBJ2-3; 9 bases are shared with TRBD1. Germline V CDR1 and CDR2: SNHLY, FYNNEI. V trimming: 6 bases; J trimming: 3 bases; junction bases outside the gene matches: 7. CDR3 length: 15 residues. The CDR3: CASSVDRGGTDTQYF. The CDR3 DNA reads TGTGCCAGCAGCGTTGACAGGGGGGGTACAGATACGCAGTATTTT.

This clonotype was seen ten or more times. This rearrangement joins TRBV10-1 to TRBJ2-7, with D perhaps being TRBD1 or TRBD2 (5 bases each). The CDR3 loop spans 14 amino acids. The germline CDR1 and CDR2 sequences are WNHNN and SYGVQD (reference sequence). V lost 5 bases to trimming and J lost 7 bases, with 18 bases between them. Written as DNA, the CDR3 is TGCGCCAGCAGTTCTCCCGGGACGGAGAGGGAGCAGTACTTC. It yields the protein CASSSPGTEREQYF.

The genes are TRBV14 and TRBJ2-3; TRBD2 aligns across 9 bases. The V and J ends lost 3 bases and 3 bases, in that order; junction bases with no gene match: 7. The CDR3 is 16 amino acids. The V gene's germline CDR1 is SGHDN and CDR2 FVKESK. CDR3 loop: CASSQASGVWTDTQYF. The CDR3 coding sequence is TGTGCCAGCAGCCAGGCTAGCGGGGTATGGACAGATACGCAGTATTTT.

At least ten counts were recorded for this clonotype. This chain uses TRBV11-2 with TRBJ2-2; 10 nucleotides agree with TRBD2. CDR3 length: 17 amino acids. The V gene end was trimmed by 7 bases and the J gene end by 5 bases; junction bases not matched to a gene: 13. Germline values: CDR1 SGHAT, CDR2 FQNNGV. CDR3 sequence reads: CASTQRASGGTTGELFF. In DNA form, the CDR3 reads TGTGCCAGCACTCAAAGGGCTAGCGGGGGCACTACCGGGGAGCTGTTTTTT. Looking up the rest from reference TRBV11-2 and TRBJ2-2 gives the full variable domain: EAGVAQSPRYKIIEKRQSVAFWCNPISGHATLYWYQQILGQGPKLLIQFQNNGVVDDSQLPKDRFSAERLKGVDSTLKIQPAKLEDSAVYLCASTQRASGGTTGELFFGEGSRLTVL.

This clonotype was observed many times. DNA for the CDR3: TGTGCCACCAGTGGCGGGCCCTCGGATGAAGCTTTCTTT. Encoded protein: CATSGGPSDEAFF. V is TRBV24-1 and J is TRBJ1-1; no clear D. V lost 5 bases and J lost 7, with 13 bases in between. The CDR3 is 13 amino acids. Germline assignment: CDR1 KGHDR and CDR2 SFDVKD.

This clonotype was counted at least ten times. At one end, the junction sequence differs from germline, possibly due to a read error. V is TRBV7-8 and J is TRBJ1-6; D not certain. This CDR3 contains 11 residues. Germline V gives CDR1 SGHVS, CDR2 FQNEAQ. The CDR3 nucleotides read TGTGCCAGCAGTTTAGGGATAACCCTCCACTTT. This codes for CASSLGITLHF.

There are many counts of this clonotype. V and J are TRBV5-1 and TRBJ2-1; D not resolved. The germline V gene has CDR1 SGHRS and CDR2 YFSETQ. V was trimmed by 0 bases and J by 2 bases, leaving 6 bases between them. There are 14 residues in the CDR3. This CDR3 is CASSLDRPYNEQFF. CDR3 coding DNA: TGCGCCAGCAGCTTGGACCGGCCCTACAATGAGCAGTTCTTC.

This clonotype was seen repeatedly, ten times or more. This chain joins TRBV6-1 and TRBJ1-5; 9 bases align to TRBD1. The CDR3 has 16 amino acids. Unmatched junction bases numbered 5, after V lost 3 bases and J lost 2 bases. The germline V gene encodes CDR1 MNHNS and CDR2 SASEGT. CDR3 DNA: TGTGCCAGCAGTGAGGGGGACAGGGCACGCAATCAGCCCCAGCATTTT. Residues: CASSEGDRARNQPQHF.

In the case of this clonotype: The junction differs from germline at one of its ends, possibly a read error. The V call is TRBV9, the J call TRBJ2-7; D might be TRBD1 (5 bases). This CDR3 comprises 14 residues. From germline, CDR1 is SGDLS and CDR2 YYNGEE. Here the CDR3 reads CASSVKQESCEQYF. The CDR3 coding sequence is TGTGCCAGCAGCGTAAAACAGGAGTCCTGCGAGCAGTACTTC.